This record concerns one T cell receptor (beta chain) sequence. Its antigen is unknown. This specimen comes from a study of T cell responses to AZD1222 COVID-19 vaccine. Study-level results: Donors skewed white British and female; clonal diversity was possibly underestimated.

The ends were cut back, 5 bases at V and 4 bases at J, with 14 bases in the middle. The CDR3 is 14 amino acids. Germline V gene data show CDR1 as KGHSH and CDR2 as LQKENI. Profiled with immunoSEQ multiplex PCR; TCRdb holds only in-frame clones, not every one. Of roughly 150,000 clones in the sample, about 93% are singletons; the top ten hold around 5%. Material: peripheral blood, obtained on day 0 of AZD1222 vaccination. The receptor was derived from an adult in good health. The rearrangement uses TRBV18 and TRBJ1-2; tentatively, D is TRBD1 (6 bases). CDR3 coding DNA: TGTGCCAGCTCAAGGACAGAAATACCCTATGGCTACACCTTC. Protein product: CASSRTEIPYGYTF.